The clone carrying this TCR beta chain was seen ten or more times. Other DNA sequences of this sample code for an identical CDR3. With MiXCR, TCRdb called clones anew from the PCR reads. The top ten hold roughly 9.6% of the sample, which has 80,000 to 85,000 clones, around 13% seen once. The germline V gene has CDR1 SGHNT and CDR2 YYREEE (reference sequence). V gave up 3 bases and J gave up 6 bases; unmatched junction bases: 4. The CDR3 is 14 residues long. The entry originates in a study of metastatic and nonmetastatic thyroid tumors. No treatment of any kind had been given to any patient before thyroid surgery.

The TCR originated in a female donor with papillary thyroid cancer or a benign thyroid nodule (not recorded which). Some clones in this sample may be carry-over from other donors' samples. V and J are TRBV5-4 and TRBJ2-2; 8 nucleotides line up with TRBD2. Sequencing was done on a sample of tumor tissue. The CDR3 reads CASSYPGGAGELFF. The CDR3 bases are TGTGCCAGCAGCTACCCGGGGGGGGCCGGGGAGCTGTTTTTT.